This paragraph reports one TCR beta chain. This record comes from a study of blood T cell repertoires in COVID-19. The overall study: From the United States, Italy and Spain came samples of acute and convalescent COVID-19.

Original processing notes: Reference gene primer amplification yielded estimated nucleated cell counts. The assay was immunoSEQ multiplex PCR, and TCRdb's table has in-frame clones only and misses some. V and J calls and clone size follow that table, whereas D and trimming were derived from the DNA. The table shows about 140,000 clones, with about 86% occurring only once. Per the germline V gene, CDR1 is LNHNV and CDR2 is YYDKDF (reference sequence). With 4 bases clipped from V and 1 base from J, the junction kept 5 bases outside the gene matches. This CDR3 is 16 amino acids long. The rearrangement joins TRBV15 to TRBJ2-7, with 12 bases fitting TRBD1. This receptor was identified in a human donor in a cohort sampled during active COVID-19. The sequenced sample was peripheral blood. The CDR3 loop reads CATSIRDRGQSYEQYF. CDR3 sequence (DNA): TGTGCCACCAGCATCCGGGACAGGGGGCAATCCTACGAGCAGTACTTC.